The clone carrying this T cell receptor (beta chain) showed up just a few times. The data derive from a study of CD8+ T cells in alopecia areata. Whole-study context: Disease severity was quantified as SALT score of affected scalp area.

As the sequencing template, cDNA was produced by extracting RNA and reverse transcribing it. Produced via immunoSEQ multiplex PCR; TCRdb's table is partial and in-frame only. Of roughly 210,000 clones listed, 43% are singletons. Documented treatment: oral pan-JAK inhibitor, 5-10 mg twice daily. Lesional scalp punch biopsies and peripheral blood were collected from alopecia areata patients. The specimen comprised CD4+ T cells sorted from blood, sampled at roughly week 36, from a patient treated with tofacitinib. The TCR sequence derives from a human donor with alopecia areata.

Here the CDR3 reads CASSTYRGAEAFF. In DNA form, the CDR3 reads TGTGCCAGTAGTACCTACAGGGGGGCTGAAGCTTTCTTT. This chain connects TRBV19 to TRBJ1-1, with TRBD1 matching over 8 bases. CDR1 is LNHDA, CDR2 SQIVND, per germline (reference sequence). The V segment lost 4 bases and the J segment 6 bases; nucleotides outside the gene matches: 4. The CDR3 covers 13 residues.